Listed below are T cell receptor beta chains from one sample, sequenced in a study of tumor and adjacent non-tumor tissue in lung cancer. Each CDR3 protein is one row after TCRdb ran MiXCR on the multiplex PCR reads. The table records 40,000 to 60,000 distinct CDR3 sequences, roughly 60% of them present only once. Material for sequencing was distant non-tumor lung tissue. The receptor set was obtained from a woman between 65 and 79 years old with non-small cell lung cancer. CDR3s include the opening cysteine and the closing phenylalanine or tryptophan. A D gene is named only where the DNA matches it firmly. Clone size is stated in some rows and not others, as once, few, many or a class when expanded.

d_gene | abundance | j_gene | v_gene | CDR3nt | CDR3aa
- | - | TRBJ2-7 | TRBV29-1 | TGCAGCGTCGCCCCCCAACCGGGCGGCTACGAGCAGTACTTC | CSVAPQPGGYEQYF
TRBD2 | - | TRBJ2-5 | TRBV12-5 | TGTGCTAGCAGTTTCGGGGGAGGGCCCCGGGAGACCCTGTACTTC | CASSFGGGPRETLYF
- | - | TRBJ1-2 | TRBV2 | TGTGCCAGCATCATGGTCGACACCAGCCGCTATGGCTACACCTTC | CASIMVDTSRYGYTF
TRBD2 | many | TRBJ2-1 | TRBV7-2 | TGTGCCAGCAGCGGATTACGAGCGGGAGGGGCCGGTGAGCAGTTCTTC | CASSGLRAGGAGEQFF
- | - | TRBJ2-7 | TRBV29-1 | TGCTGCATTAAACGGAACACCTCCTACGAGCAGTACTTC | CCIKRNTSYEQYF
TRBD2 | once | TRBJ2-7 | TRBV7-8 | TGTGCCAGCAGTTTAGTCCGGACTAGCGGAAGCTCCTACGAGGAGTACTTC | CASSLVRTSGSSYEEYF
TRBD1 | few | TRBJ1-1 | TRBV12-3/TRBV12-4 | TGTGTCAGTAGTTGGGGAGACAGGGGGGCCACTGAAGCTTTCTTT | CVSSWGDRGATEAFF
TRBD2 | - | TRBJ2-5 | TRBV29-1 | TGCGGCGCCGGACCTAGCGGGGCGTACCAAGGGACCCAGTACTTC | CGAGPSGAYQGTQYF
TRBD2 | once | TRBJ2-1 | TRBV4-1 | TGCGACAGCAGCCAAGAAGAGCTAGCGGGAGGGTACAATGAGCAGTTGTTC | CDSSQEELAGGYNEQLF
- | - | TRBJ1-1 | TRBV6-6 | TGTGCCTGCAGAATAGGACGGTCAGTTCTACGGACTGAAGCTTTCTTT | CACRIGRSVLRTEAFF
- | - | TRBJ2-1 | TRBV20-1 | TGCAGTGCTAGAGAGACGGCCGGGACCGCTGGCCCCAATGAGCAGTTCTTC | CSARETAGTAGPNEQFF
- | few | TRBJ2-2 | TRBV24-1 | TGTGCCACCAGTGGCAGACCCAACACCGGGGAGCTGTTTTTT | CATSGRPNTGELFF
TRBD1 | - | TRBJ2-2 | TRBV29-1 | TGCAGCATACTGACAGCCCCGGGACAGGGGTCCGGGGAACTGTTTTTT | CSILTAPGQGSGELFF
- | - | TRBJ2-2 | TRBV4-2 | TGTGCCAACAGCCAAGATTGGGTCACGAACACCGGGGAGCTTTTTTTT | CANSQDWVTNTGELFF
TRBD1 | many | TRBJ1-4 | TRBV28 | TGTGCCAGCAGTCTACGACAGGGGGCTACTAATGAAAAACTGTTTTTT | CASSLRQGATNEKLFF
TRBD2 | - | TRBJ2-1 | TRBV11-2 | TGCGCCAGCAGCTTAGGGACTAGCTCCTACAATGAGCAGTTCTTC | CASSLGTSSYNEQFF
TRBD2 | many | TRBJ2-7 | TRBV20-1 | TGCAGTGCTAGAGATCCCATGGTAGCCAGCGGGAGGGCCCTGGAGCAGTACTTC | CSARDPMVASGRALEQYF
TRBD1 | once | TRBJ2-7 | TRBV13 | TGTGCCAGCATCCTACAGGGGGACCCCTACGAGCAGTACTTC | CASILQGDPYEQYF
TRBD1 | - | TRBJ2-1 | TRBV5-4 | TGTGCCATCAGCGACTGGACAGGGTTTAACAACGAGCAGTTCTTC | CAISDWTGFNNEQFF
- | once | TRBJ1-1 | TRBV29-1 | TGCAGCGTCCAGAGTGCAAGAACTTCTCAGGACGATGCATCTTTCTTC | CSVQSARTSQDDASFF
- | many | TRBJ1-2 | TRBV28 | TGTGCCAGCAGTTTGACGACTGGATATGGCTACACCTTC | CASSLTTGYGYTF
- | - | TRBJ1-5 | TRBV6-1 | TGTGCCAGCTGTGACGACTACCGTCAGCCCCAGCATTTT | CASCDDYRQPQHF
TRBD2 | few | TRBJ2-7 | TRBV5-4 | TGTACCAGCAGCTTCGGGACTAGCAGAGCTAAGGAGCAGTACTTC | CTSSFGTSRAKEQYF
- | - | TRBJ2-7 | TRBV11-1 | TGTGCCAGCAGGTTAGAAGCGGGTCGGTACGAGCGGTACTTC | CASRLEAGRYERYF
- | - | TRBJ2-7 | TRBV29-1 | TGCGGCATTGAAAGTGAATTCGAGCAGTACTTC | CGIESEFEQYF
TRBD1 | many | TRBJ2-2 | TRBV4-1 | TGCGCCAGCAGCCCTGGCGAGGGCAGGGGGCGAGTTACCGGGGAGCTGTTTTTT | CASSPGEGRGRVTGELFF
- | - | TRBJ1-1 | TRBV20-1 | TGCAGTGCCGAACCGGGACGGGGGTGGAACACTGAAGCTTTCTTT | CSAEPGRGWNTEAFF
- | - | TRBJ2-3 | TRBV11-1 | TGTCCCAGCAGCTCGCACGTAGATACGCAGTATTTT | CPSSSHVDTQYF
- | once | TRBJ1-2 | TRBV29-1 | TGCAGTGTTGCGCCCTTAACGTCGCAGGACTACTCCTTC | CSVAPLTSQDYSF
- | - | TRBJ1-1 | TRBV5-1 | TGCGCCAGCAGCGCCCGGGACGGCGCTCTCATGAACACTGAAGCTTTCTTT | CASSARDGALMNTEAFF
TRBD2 | - | TRBJ2-3 | TRBV6-2/TRBV6-3 | TGTGCCATCAGTCCCTTTTCCGGACTAGCGGGGACAGATACGCGGTATTTT | CAISPFSGLAGTDTRYF
- | - | TRBJ2-2 | TRBV11-2 | TGTGCCAGCTCCGGCAGGGATAACACCGGGGAGCTGTTTTTT | CASSGRDNTGELFF
- | once | TRBJ2-1 | TRBV29-1 | TGTAGCGTTGAAGGTGCAGGGGTTTACTACAATGAGCAGTTATTC | CSVEGAGVYYNEQLF
- | - | TRBJ2-1 | TRBV10-2 | TGCGCTAGCATCGAACACCTAAACAATGAGCAGTTCTTC | CASIEHLNNEQFF
TRBD1 | - | TRBJ2-5 | TRBV7-9 | TGTGCCAACAGCCCCCGGGACAGGGACCAAGAAACCCAGTACTTC | CANSPRDRDQETQYF
TRBD1 | - | TRBJ2-1 | TRBV10-2 | TGCGCCAGCATTCACTGGGGGACAGATAACAATGAGCAGTTCTTC | CASIHWGTDNNEQFF